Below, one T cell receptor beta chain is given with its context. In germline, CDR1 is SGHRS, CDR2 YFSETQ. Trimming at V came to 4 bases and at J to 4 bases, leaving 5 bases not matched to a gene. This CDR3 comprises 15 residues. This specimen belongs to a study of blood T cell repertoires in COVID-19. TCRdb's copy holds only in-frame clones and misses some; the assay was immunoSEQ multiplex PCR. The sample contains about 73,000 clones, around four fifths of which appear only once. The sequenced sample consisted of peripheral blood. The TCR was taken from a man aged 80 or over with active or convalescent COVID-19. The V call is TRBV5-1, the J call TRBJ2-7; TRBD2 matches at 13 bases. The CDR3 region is CASSDGLAGAYEQYF. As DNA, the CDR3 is TGCGCCAGCAGCGACGGACTAGCGGGAGCTTACGAGCAGTACTTC. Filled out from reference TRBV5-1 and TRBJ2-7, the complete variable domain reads KAGVTQTPRYLIKTRGQQVTLSCSPISGHRSVSWYQQTPGQGLQFLFEYFSETQRNKGNFPGRFSGRQFSNSRSEMNVSTLELGDSALYLCASSDGLAGAYEQYFGPGTRLTVT.